The 28 T cell receptor beta chains given below trace back to one sample, sequenced in a study of shared clonotypes between healthy human individuals. Assay: immunoSEQ multiplex PCR; the TCRdb copy retains only in-frame clones and omits some. Of about 870,000 clones listed, more than 85% were seen once; the top ten hold 24%. The naive CD8 fraction comprised CD45RO-negative cells positively selected for CCR7 and excluded terminally differentiated effector memory CD45RA+ cells. Sequences were obtained from naive CD8+ T cells sorted from blood. These receptors all come from a man aged 25-40 years in good health.

The chain carries TRBV27 and TRBJ2-7; 8 nucleotides agree with TRBD2. The CDR3 consists of 15 residues. The J segment lost 5 bases and the V segment lost 7 bases, leaving 13 bases of the junction unmatched. Per the germline V gene, CDR1 is MNHEY and CDR2 is SMNVEV (reference sequence). This CDR3 is CASTARGGRVNEQYF. DNA for the CDR3: TGTGCCAGCACGGCCCGCGGGGGGAGGGTCAACGAGCAGTACTTC.

The chain recombines TRBV5-5 with TRBJ1-5; D not certain. Trimming removed 0 bases at V and 6 bases at J, with 13 bases between. Looked up from germline, CDR1 is SGHKS and CDR2 is YYEKEE (reference sequence). This CDR3 region has 15 residues. The CDR3 DNA follows: TGTGCCAGCAGCTTGGCCGAAGGGTTCGGTCAGCCCCAGCATTTT. Protein product: CASSLAEGFGQPQHF.

This chain connects TRBV28 to TRBJ1-5; D possibly corresponds to TRBD1 (6 bases). The CDR3 covers 15 residues. The V gene's germline CDR1 is MDHEN and CDR2 SYDVKM. The V and J ends lost 4 bases and 4 bases respectively, with 14 bases between them. The CDR3 DNA is TGTGCCAGCAGTTCGCGACTGGGGGCAAATCAGCCCCAGCATTTT. It is translated as CASSSRLGANQPQHF.

V and J are TRBV5-6 and TRBJ2-7; TRBD2 might be the D (6 bases). The V gene's germline CDR1 is SGHDT and CDR2 YYEEEE. This CDR3 region has 15 residues. Trimming left V 4 bases short and J 0 bases short, with 14 bases between. CDR3 region: CASSPSTDYSYEQYF. The CDR3 region has the DNA TGTGCCAGCAGCCCAAGTACGGACTACTCCTACGAGCAGTACTTC.

CDR3 sequence: CSVPNPKGVNYEQYF. The CDR3 DNA reads TGCAGCGTTCCTAATCCAAAGGGGGTGAATTACGAGCAGTACTTC. The chain employs TRBV29-1 and TRBJ2-7; D possibly corresponds to TRBD1 (6 bases). Per the germline V gene, CDR1 is SQVTM and CDR2 is ANQGSEA. Trimming took 5 bases from V and 4 from J, leaving 21 bases between them. The CDR3 is 15 amino acids.

This chain uses TRBV5-8 with TRBJ2-5; D gene unclear. Per germline, CDR1 SGHTS and CDR2 YDEGEE. Between the trimmed V and J ends, which lost 2 bases and 7 bases, there was a span of 3 bases. CDR3 length: 10 amino acids. CDR3 nucleotide sequence: TGTGCCAGCAGCTTTCGGACCCAGTACTTC. This encodes CASSFRTQYF.

The chain uses TRBV7-8 and TRBJ2-3; 9 nucleotides agree with TRBD2. The CDR3 has 17 residues. V shed 1 base and J 2 bases; nucleotides not matched to a gene: 7. Germline values: CDR1 SGHVS, CDR2 FQNEAQ. In DNA form, the CDR3 reads TGTGCCAGCAGCTTAGATCGGCTAGCGGGAACCACAGATACGCAGTATTTT. Translated, it gives CASSLDRLAGTTDTQYF.

Only one count was recorded for this clone. The chain has TRBV29-1 and TRBJ1-2, with a possible D match to TRBD1 (5 bases). The CDR3 sequence is 17 residues long. CDR1 is SQVTM and CDR2 is ANQGSEA in the germline V gene. V lost 0 bases and J 7 bases, leaving 24 bases between the germline ends. This CDR3 reads CSVEDRPPKGRSFGYTF. The DNA of the CDR3 is TGCAGCGTTGAAGATCGGCCCCCTAAGGGGCGATCTTTTGGCTACACCTTC.

This clone was seen only once. The chain carries TRBV19 and TRBJ2-2; D possibly corresponds to TRBD2 (7 bases). The V gene lost 5 bases and the J gene lost 5 bases, with 18 bases spanning the gap. The CDR3 runs to 16 residues. In germline, CDR1 is LNHDA, CDR2 SQIVND (reference sequence). DNA for the CDR3: TGTGCCAGTAGTGTATGGGGGGCGGGAGCTACCGGGGAGCTGTTTTTT. Its protein is CASSVWGAGATGELFF.

The chain couples TRBV5-1 to TRBJ2-7; perhaps TRBD1 as D (6 bases). Trimming took 2 bases from V and 3 from J, leaving 9 bases between them. The length of the CDR3 is 13 residues. Germline loops: CDR1 SGHRS, CDR2 YFSETQ. The DNA for the CDR3 is TGCGCCAGCAGCTTCGGCAGGGGCTACGAGCAGTACTTC. Translated, it gives CASSFGRGYEQYF.

The chain carries TRBV29-1 and TRBJ1-1; D remains ambiguous. The V and J ends lost 3 bases and 1 base respectively, with 9 bases between them. In germline, CDR1 is SQVTM, CDR2 ANQGSEA. The CDR3 has 13 residues. CDR3 nucleotides: TGCAGCGTTGAGAGGGTCGGGAACACTGAAGCTTTCTTT. Amino acids: CSVERVGNTEAFF. Full variable domain (outside the CDR3, taken from reference TRBV29-1 and TRBJ1-1): SAVISQKPSRDICQRGTSLTIQCQVDSQVTMMFWYRQQPGQSLTLIATANQGSEATYESGFVIDKFPISRPNLTFSTLTVSNMSPEDSSIYLCSVERVGNTEAFFGQGTRLTVV.

The chain combines TRBV27 with TRBJ1-5; D remains unclear. V dropped 5 bases and J dropped 4 bases, with 15 bases sitting between them. Germline CDR1 and CDR2: MNHEY and SMNVEV (reference sequence). The CDR3 totals 15 residues. The CDR3 sequence: CASSEGPAPNQPQHF. For the CDR3, the DNA is TGTGCCAGCAGTGAGGGTCCGGCACCGAATCAGCCCCAGCATTTT.

The CDR3 DNA follows: TGTGCCAGCAGTTCATTGGATCGGGGCGAGCAGTACTTC. As protein: CASSSLDRGEQYF. The rearrangement links TRBV28 to TRBJ2-7, with D maybe TRBD2 (5 bases). The CDR3 loop spans 13 amino acids. Trimming removed 4 bases from V and 6 bases from J, with 13 bases in between. Germline loops: CDR1 MDHEN, CDR2 SYDVKM. Together with reference TRBV28 and TRBJ2-7, the CDR3 gives the full variable domain: DVKVTQSSRYLVKRTGEKVFLECVQDMDHENMFWYRQDPGLGLRLIYFSYDVKMKEKGDIPEGYSVSREKKERFSLILESASTNQTSMYLCASSSLDRGEQYFGPGTRLTVT.

The V and J genes are TRBV29-1 and TRBJ2-3; weak D call: TRBD2 (6 bases). Germline V gene data show CDR1 as SQVTM and CDR2 as ANQGSEA. Trimming took off 3 bases at V and 0 bases at J, with 13 bases between the two ends. The CDR3 has 15 amino acids. The CDR3 is CSVDETGASTDTQYF. The DNA of the CDR3 is TGCAGCGTTGATGAAACGGGAGCTAGCACAGATACGCAGTATTTT.

This clone was detected only once. This chain links TRBV5-1 with TRBJ2-7; 8 positions agree with TRBD2. CDR3 size: 15 residues. Germline V gene data show CDR1 as SGHRS and CDR2 as YFSETQ. The trim removed 0 bases at V and 3 bases at J, leaving 5 bases unmatched. The CDR3 sequence is CASSLESGRGYEQYF. The CDR3 coding sequence is TGCGCCAGCAGCTTGGAAAGCGGGAGAGGCTACGAGCAGTACTTC.

This rearrangement joins TRBV2 to TRBJ2-7; D not certain. V was trimmed by 3 bases and J by 7 bases, leaving 10 bases between them. There are 12 residues in the CDR3. The germline CDR1 and CDR2 sequences are SNHLY and FYNNEI. The CDR3 protein is CASSDGWFEQYF. The CDR3 bases are TGTGCCAGCAGTGATGGGTGGTTTGAGCAGTACTTC.

This chain connects TRBV7-8 to TRBJ2-3; a possible D gene is TRBD2 (6 bases). Trimming removed 1 base from V and 0 bases from J, with 17 bases in between. This CDR3 has 18 residues. Per the germline V gene, CDR1 is SGHVS and CDR2 is FQNEAQ. CDR3 sequence reads: CASSLDPTVAGSTDTQYF. The CDR3 bases are TGTGCCAGCAGCTTAGACCCCACTGTTGCGGGAAGCACAGATACGCAGTATTTT.

This chain uses TRBV10-1 with TRBJ2-2; the match to TRBD2 covers 9 bases. The V gene end was trimmed by 3 bases and the J gene end by 2 bases; junction bases not matched to a gene: 10. The germline CDR1 and CDR2 sequences are WNHNN and SYGVQD (reference sequence). The length of the CDR3 is 18 residues. The CDR3 is CASSDGGLAQLNTGELFF. The CDR3 DNA reads TGCGCCAGCAGTGACGGGGGACTAGCACAACTTAACACCGGGGAGCTGTTTTTT.

The chain recombines TRBV27 with TRBJ1-2; 7 bases agree with TRBD1. Germline V CDR1 and CDR2: MNHEY, SMNVEV (reference sequence). This CDR3 contains 14 residues. The ends lost 5 bases at V and 4 bases at J; junction bases unmatched: 7. CDR3 in DNA: TGTGCCAGCAGTCCCTTCCGGACAGGCTATGGCTACACCTTC. Translating gives CASSPFRTGYGYTF.

This sequence joins TRBV7-9 and TRBJ2-2; the match to TRBD2 covers 9 bases. V lost 6 bases, J lost 2 bases, and 10 bases stayed unmatched. Germline V CDR1 and CDR2: SEHNR, FQNEAQ (reference sequence). The CDR3 consists of 17 residues. The CDR3 sequence: CASSPPAGGVNTGELFF. The CDR3 nucleotides read TGTGCCAGCAGTCCACCAGCGGGAGGTGTAAACACCGGGGAGCTGTTTTTT.

The chain combines TRBV28 with TRBJ2-7, with TRBD2 matching 10 bases. Per the germline V gene, CDR1 is MDHEN and CDR2 is SYDVKM. Trimming removed 3 bases from V and 4 bases from J; junction bases left unmatched: 9. The CDR3 is 16 amino acids. CDR3 amino acids: CASSFSTSGVGYEQYF. CDR3 DNA sequence: TGTGCCAGCAGTTTCTCAACTAGCGGGGTGGGGTACGAGCAGTACTTC.

The genes are TRBV2 and TRBJ1-1, with D tentatively TRBD1 (6 bases). V lost 8 bases to trimming and J lost 7 bases, with 11 bases between them. From germline, CDR1 is SNHLY and CDR2 FYNNEI. The CDR3 is made up of 11 amino acids. The CDR3 coding sequence is TGTGCCAGCTCCCAGACAGGTGAAGCTTTCTTT. Amino acids: CASSQTGEAFF.

This chain connects TRBV9 to TRBJ2-7, with 8 bases matching TRBD1. The germline V gene has CDR1 SGDLS and CDR2 YYNGEE. This CDR3 comprises 15 residues. Trimming at V came to 3 bases and at J to 1 base, leaving 6 bases not matched to a gene. The CDR3 DNA sequence: TGTGCCAGCAGCGCAGACAGGGGTTCGTCCTACGAGCAGTACTTC. This codes for CASSADRGSSYEQYF.

This sequence joins TRBV5-6 and TRBJ1-2, with 7 nucleotides matching TRBD1. This CDR3 contains 14 residues. V lost 4 bases to trimming and J lost 8 bases; unmatched junction nucleotides: 11. CDR1 and CDR2 (germline): SGHDT, YYEEEE. DNA of the CDR3: TGTGCCAGCAGCGGGAGGCCCGACAGGGACGGCTACACCTTC. It yields the protein CASSGRPDRDGYTF.

A single count supports this clone. This chain uses TRBV27 with TRBJ2-7, with 9 bases matching TRBD2. This CDR3 is 15 amino acids long. The germline V gene encodes CDR1 MNHEY and CDR2 SMNVEV (reference sequence). V trimming: 5 bases; J trimming: 0 bases; junction bases outside the gene matches: 5. The CDR3 spells CASSTPTSGSYEQYF. The DNA for the CDR3 is TGTGCCAGCAGTACCCCGACTAGCGGCTCCTACGAGCAGTACTTC.

This clone appeared once. V and J are TRBV27 and TRBJ1-2; D may be TRBD1 (6 bases). Germline assignment: CDR1 MNHEY and CDR2 SMNVEV (reference sequence). Trimming shortened V by 6 bases and J by 0 bases, and 11 bases separated the two germline ends. The CDR3 runs 14 residues. The CDR3 DNA sequence: TGTGCCAGCAGCCCCGACAGGCCTAACTATGGCTACACCTTC. Amino acid sequence: CASSPDRPNYGYTF.

The chain links TRBV11-2 to TRBJ2-7; 8 bases are a match to TRBD1. The CDR3 runs 15 residues. Germline CDR1 is SGHAT and CDR2 is FQNNGV. V dropped 5 bases and J dropped 2; count of bases not matched to a gene: 8. The CDR3, as DNA: TGTGCCAGCAGCCTTACCGGGACAGGCACCTACGAGCAGTACTTC. Protein sequence: CASSLTGTGTYEQYF.

To note about this clone: The same CDR3 also results from other DNA sequences found in this sample. The chain couples TRBV27 to TRBJ2-7; either TRBD1 or TRBD2 may supply D (5 bases each). V lost 2 bases and J 0 bases, leaving 5 bases between the germline ends. Per the germline V gene, CDR1 is MNHEY and CDR2 is SMNVEV (reference sequence). The CDR3 runs to 13 residues. The CDR3 here is CASSLGGSYEQYF. DNA of the CDR3: TGTGCCAGCAGTTTAGGGGGCTCCTACGAGCAGTACTTC.